The 29 T cell receptor beta chains presented below share a single source sample, sequenced in a study of identical twins. TCRdb passed the 5' RACE reads through MiXCR, listing each CDR3 protein once. The data show roughly 480,000 distinct CDR3 sequences, roughly 26% seen once. The data also belong to a second study, concerning T cells expressing NK-cell markers.

Sequencing used CD4+ T cells sorted from blood. These receptors all come from a woman younger than 30 in good health.

This clonotype has at least ten counts. The J gene is TRBJ1-1, the V gene TRBV14, with unresolved D. Trimming pared 2 bases from V and 10 bases from J, leaving 17 bases between. CDR1 is SGHDN, CDR2 FVKESK, per germline. The CDR3 is made up of 14 amino acids. CDR3 sequence reads: CASSQSLFQERAFF. The CDR3 DNA reads TGTGCCAGCAGCCAAAGTCTCTTCCAGGAGAGAGCTTTCTTT.

V and J are TRBV12-3 or TRBV12-4 and TRBJ2-2; D uncertain. V was clipped by 6 bases and J by 4 bases, with 9 bases between them. The CDR3 is made up of 13 amino acids. The CDR3 region has the DNA TGTGCCAGCAGGCGGATGAGCACCGGGGAGCTGTTTTTT. This encodes CASRRMSTGELFF.

The chain is built from TRBV7-6 and TRBJ2-5; D is ambiguous. From germline, CDR1 is SGHVS and CDR2 FNYEAQ. V was trimmed by 1 base and J by 1 base, leaving 16 bases between them. CDR3 size: 17 residues. Here the CDR3 reads CASSLESLGLRQETQYF. CDR3 coding DNA: TGTGCCAGCAGCTTAGAATCTCTGGGATTACGCCAAGAGACCCAGTACTTC.

This clonotype was recorded a few times. The CDR3 region is CATSGLATTGELFF. CDR3 coding DNA: TGTGCCACCTCGGGCTTAGCGACGACCGGGGAGCTGTTTTTT. The chain uses TRBV7-7 and TRBJ2-2, with D perhaps matching TRBD2 (5 bases). CDR1 SSHAT and CDR2 FNYEAQ come from the germline V gene (reference sequence). Trimming cost V 10 bases and J 5 bases, with 17 bases left between them. The CDR3 extends over 14 amino acids.

The V and J genes are TRBV2 and TRBJ2-7; 7 positions agree with TRBD1. V was pared by 4 bases and J by 6 bases, with 12 bases of the junction left unmatched. Germline CDR1 and CDR2: SNHLY and FYNNEI. CDR3 length: 15 residues. CDR3 sequence: CASSVFPGDSSEQYF. The CDR3 bases are TGTGCCAGCAGTGTTTTTCCAGGGGACAGCTCCGAGCAGTACTTC.

The table lists this clonotype with a few counts. The rearrangement uses TRBV29-1 and TRBJ1-1; D is undetermined. CDR3 length: 15 amino acids. Trimming pared 4 bases from V and 0 bases from J, leaving 15 bases between. Germline V gives CDR1 SQVTM, CDR2 ANQGSEA. The CDR3 coding sequence is TGCAGCGTTGTAAGGATGGGGAGTATGAACACTGAAGCTTTCTTT. This translates into CSVVRMGSMNTEAFF. Full variable domain (rest looked up from reference TRBV29-1 and TRBJ1-1): SAVISQKPSRDICQRGTSLTIQCQVDSQVTMMFWYRQQPGQSLTLIATANQGSEATYESGFVIDKFPISRPNLTFSTLTVSNMSPEDSSIYLCSVVRMGSMNTEAFFGQGTRLTVV.

V and J are TRBV29-1 and TRBJ1-2; a weak D match, TRBD1 (6 bases). Between the trimmed V and J ends, which lost 3 bases and 2 bases, there was a span of 10 bases. The CDR3 loop spans 13 amino acids. Germline CDR1 and CDR2: SQVTM and ANQGSEA. CDR3 protein: CSVEGRGNYGYTF. The CDR3 bases are TGCAGCGTTGAGGGCAGGGGAAACTATGGCTACACCTTC.

This clonotype was observed a few times. This sequence joins TRBV30 and TRBJ1-3, with D hard to call. This CDR3 spans 14 amino acids. Trimming left V 0 bases short and J 0 bases short, with 6 bases between. CDR1 and CDR2 from the germline V gene are GTSNPN and SVGIG (reference sequence). In DNA form, the CDR3 reads TGTGCCTGGAGTGTCGGCAGCTCTGGAAACACCATATATTTT. As protein: CAWSVGSSGNTIYF.

CDR3 region: CASSATATYGYTF. The CDR3 DNA sequence: TGTGCCAGCAGTGCGACGGCTACCTATGGCTACACCTTC. V is TRBV27 and J is TRBJ1-2; unclear D gene. With 5 bases removed from V and 4 bases from J, the gap between germline ends came to 11 bases. Germline CDR1 MNHEY, CDR2 SMNVEV (reference sequence). The CDR3 spans 13 residues.

The chain has TRBV7-9 and TRBJ2-2; 7 positions agree with TRBD1. The CDR3 consists of 15 residues. The ends lost 6 bases at V and 4 bases at J; junction bases unmatched: 8. Germline assignment: CDR1 SEHNR and CDR2 FQNEAQ (reference sequence). CDR3 nucleotides: TGTGCCAGCAGTCCCGGGCACAGGGGCACCGGGGAGCTGTTTTTT. This gives the protein CASSPGHRGTGELFF.

This clonotype was counted ten times or more. This rearrangement joins TRBV27 to TRBJ1-2; the D gene is possibly TRBD1 (5 bases). Germline CDR1 and CDR2: MNHEY and SMNVEV (reference sequence). The CDR3 loop spans 11 amino acids. V lost 10 bases to trimming and J lost 6 bases, with 12 bases between them. The CDR3 coding sequence is TGTGCCACCAGAGCGGGGGATGGCTACACCTTC. Its protein product is CATRAGDGYTF.

The rearrangement links TRBV9 to TRBJ2-2, with D unresolved. Trimming cost V 2 bases and J 0 bases, with 11 bases left between them. CDR1 SGDLS and CDR2 YYNGEE come from the germline V gene. This CDR3 has 16 residues. CDR3 amino acids: CASSVGWKANTGELFF. The CDR3, as DNA: TGTGCCAGCAGCGTCGGGTGGAAAGCGAACACCGGGGAGCTGTTTTTT.

This clonotype appeared a few times. The chain has TRBV5-1 and TRBJ1-1, with TRBD1 as a possible D gene (5 bases). This CDR3 is 14 amino acids long. Germline CDR1 SGHRS, CDR2 YFSETQ. V was shortened by 4 bases and J by 2 bases, with 12 bases between the two germline ends. The chain's CDR3 is CASSPGTLNTEAFF. DNA for the CDR3: TGCGCCAGCAGCCCCGGGACGCTAAACACTGAAGCTTTCTTT.

This chain connects TRBV25-1 to TRBJ2-7, with D possibly matching TRBD1 (6 bases). The CDR3 loop spans 14 amino acids. Germline-derived CDR1 and CDR2 are MGHDK and SYGVNS. V dropped 1 base and J dropped 2 bases, with 9 bases sitting between them. The CDR3 DNA reads TGTGCCAGCAGTGAATCAGAGGGGGCCTACGAGCAGTACTTC. Protein: CASSESEGAYEQYF.

This clonotype was seen more than once but under ten times. This rearrangement joins TRBV10-3 to TRBJ1-2; D is perhaps TRBD1 (5 bases). V dropped 4 bases and J dropped 2 bases, with 11 bases sitting between them. The CDR3 runs to 14 residues. Germline CDR1 is ENHRY and CDR2 is SYGVKD. CDR3 in DNA: TGTGCCATCAGTGGGGTCAGGGTCAACTATGGCTACACCTTC. As protein: CAISGVRVNYGYTF.

The chain is built from TRBV11-1 and TRBJ2-6; 8 bases agree with TRBD1. Germline CDR1 reads SGHAT; CDR2 reads FQDESV (reference sequence). The CDR3 contains 18 residues. V was clipped by 4 bases and J by 0 bases; unmatched bases: 8. The CDR3 region is CASSSYRGLNSGANVLTF. CDR3 bases: TGTGCCAGCAGCTCATACAGGGGGTTGAACTCTGGGGCCAACGTCCTGACTTTC.

This clonotype was counted between two and nine times. The CDR3 region is CASSQGGWDSQETQYF. As DNA, the CDR3 is TGTGCCAGCAGCCAAGGAGGATGGGACAGTCAAGAGACCCAGTACTTC. V usage is TRBV3-1 and J usage is TRBJ2-5; 7 positions match TRBD1. The junction had 7 bases not matched to a gene; V was cut back by 1 base and J by 2 bases. Germline CDR1 reads LGHDT; CDR2 reads YNNKEL (reference sequence). This CDR3 comprises 16 residues.

This clonotype was recorded many times. This chain joins TRBV5-1 and TRBJ2-3; no reliable D call. The ends were cut back, 1 base at V and 4 bases at J, with 13 bases in the middle. Germline V gene data show CDR1 as SGHRS and CDR2 as YFSETQ. The CDR3 runs 15 residues. This chain's CDR3 is CASSLSTDGPDTQYF. DNA for the CDR3: TGCGCCAGCAGCTTGTCTACCGACGGCCCAGATACGCAGTATTTT.

V and J are TRBV11-2 and TRBJ2-1; D call uncertain. V lost 1 base and J lost 5, with 12 bases in between. The CDR3 is made up of 15 amino acids. In germline, CDR1 is SGHAT, CDR2 FQNNGV. CDR3 coding DNA: TGTGCCAGCAGCTTAGGAATCGGCTTAGACAATGAGCAGTTCTTC. Translated, it gives CASSLGIGLDNEQFF.

The chain couples TRBV6-5 to TRBJ1-2, with 7 nucleotides matching TRBD1. The CDR3 is 11 residues long. Looked up from germline, CDR1 is MNHEY and CDR2 is SVGAGI. V lost 8 bases to trimming and J lost 8 bases; unmatched junction nucleotides: 5. Written as DNA, the CDR3 is TGTGCCAGCCGACAGGGCCGAGGCTACACCTTC. This sequence encodes CASRQGRGYTF.

This clonotype has at least ten counts. The rearrangement joins TRBV29-1 to TRBJ1-2; 7 nucleotides align to TRBD1. The germline CDR1 and CDR2 sequences are SQVTM and ANQGSEA. The length of the CDR3 is 13 residues. V lost 6 bases to trimming and J lost 7 bases; unmatched junction nucleotides: 11. The CDR3 nucleotides read TGCAGCGTAACAACGACAGGGAGTGGTGGCTACACCTTC. This codes for CSVTTTGSGGYTF. Combining the CDR3 with reference TRBV29-1 and TRBJ1-2 gives the whole variable domain SAVISQKPSRDICQRGTSLTIQCQVDSQVTMMFWYRQQPGQSLTLIATANQGSEATYESGFVIDKFPISRPNLTFSTLTVSNMSPEDSSIYLCSVTTTGSGGYTFGSGTRLTVV.

The chain carries TRBV20-1 and TRBJ1-2; a weak D match, TRBD1 (5 bases). The V end lost 0 bases, the J end lost 4 bases, and 18 bases lay between the germline ends. This CDR3 spans 16 amino acids. Germline V gene data show CDR1 as DFQATT and CDR2 as SNEGSKA (reference sequence). DNA for the CDR3: TGCAGTGCTAGAGATGTAGGACGTGACAGAGCCTATGGCTACACCTTC. This translates into CSARDVGRDRAYGYTF.

This clonotype was observed many times. V is TRBV7-2 and J is TRBJ1-3; no clear D. Trimming shortened V by 6 bases and J by 2 bases, and 11 bases separated the two germline ends. Germline CDR1 SGHTA, CDR2 FQGNSA. The CDR3 spans 14 residues. CDR3 coding DNA: TGTGCCAGCAGACCACTGGGTACTGGAAACACCATATATTTT. Protein: CASRPLGTGNTIYF.

The rearrangement uses TRBV5-1 and TRBJ2-1; the match to TRBD2 covers 13 bases. The V gene end was trimmed by 4 bases and the J gene end by 5 bases; junction bases not matched to a gene: 3. Per the germline V gene, CDR1 is SGHRS and CDR2 is YFSETQ. This CDR3 region has 15 residues. The chain's CDR3 is CASSATSGRDNEQFF. The CDR3 DNA is TGCGCCAGCAGCGCCACTAGCGGGAGGGACAATGAGCAGTTCTTC.

The rearrangement joins TRBV20-1 to TRBJ1-2, with D possibly matching TRBD1 (6 bases). Trimming removed 0 bases at V and 7 bases at J, with 21 bases between. Germline assignment: CDR1 DFQATT and CDR2 SNEGSKA (reference sequence). This CDR3 region has 16 residues. The CDR3 sequence: CSARDPYKGDSGGYTF. In nucleotides, the CDR3 is TGCAGTGCTAGAGATCCATATAAGGGGGATTCGGGTGGCTACACCTTC.

This clonotype occurred once. J is TRBJ2-1 and V is TRBV29-1, with a weak D call TRBD2 (5 bases). CDR1 is SQVTM, CDR2 ANQGSEA, per germline. The V end was cut by 7 bases, the J end by 6 bases, with 13 bases between. This CDR3 is 12 amino acids long. The DNA for the CDR3 is TGCAGCGATGCGGCTAGCACCAATGAGCAGTTCTTC. Its translation is CSDAASTNEQFF.

This chain links TRBV6-2 or TRBV6-3 with TRBJ2-3; a possible D gene is TRBD2 (5 bases). V dropped 6 bases and J dropped 0 bases, with 19 bases sitting between them. Germline loops: CDR1 MNHEY, CDR2 SVGEGT. The CDR3 is made up of 17 amino acids. For the CDR3, the DNA is TGTGCCAGCAGACCCCTGAGAGTAGCGAGAAGCACAGATACGCAGTATTTT. Its protein product is CASRPLRVARSTDTQYF.

This chain's CDR3 is CASSYEKLAKNIQYF. CDR3 bases: TGTGCCAGCAGTTACGAGAAGCTAGCCAAAAACATTCAGTACTTC. This chain links TRBV6-2 or TRBV6-3 with TRBJ2-4; D is unclear. The CDR3 is 15 amino acids. With 2 bases removed from V and 0 bases from J, the gap between germline ends came to 8 bases. Germline V gene data show CDR1 as MNHEY and CDR2 as SVGEGT.

This clonotype was counted many times. CDR3 bases: TGTGCCAGCAGACAAGGCGGGGGCTTAACTAATGAAAAACTGTTTTTT. Its translation is CASRQGGGLTNEKLFF. V is TRBV7-8 and J is TRBJ1-4, with D possibly TRBD1 on 6 matching bases. Trimming stripped 6 bases from V and 1 base from J, with 15 bases between. Germline values: CDR1 SGHVS, CDR2 FQNEAQ. This CDR3 contains 16 residues.